Listed below are T cell receptor beta chains from one sample, sequenced in a study of cytomegalovirus exposure and HLA in healthy donors. Sequencing used immunoSEQ multiplex PCR; TCRdb keeps in-frame clones, though not all of them. The sample holds about 160,000 clones; roughly 79% are singletons and the top ten take approximately 1%. The sample taken for sequencing was PBMCs. The source of these receptors is a woman aged 40 to 50 in good health and CMV-seronegative. Both conserved end residues are part of each CDR3. The D gene is left open where the match is weak. Part of the rows lack a size; the others show once, few, many or a class for expanded clones.

CASSESGRAEAFF	TGTGCCAGCAGTGAGTCAGGGAGGGCTGAAGCTTTCTTT	NA	TRBV2	NA	TRBJ1-1
CASSSRDRNFYEQYF	TGTGCCAGCTCAAGCCGGGACAGAAACTTCTACGAGCAGTACTTC	TRBD1	TRBV6-1	NA	TRBJ2-7
CASSFEGAQELGYTF	TGCGCCAGCAGCTTCGAGGGGGCGCAGGAGCTTGGCTACACCTTC	TRBD1	TRBV5-1	NA	TRBJ1-2
CASSLTGGSGGYTF	TGTGCCAGCAGCTTGACAGGGGGCTCGGGCGGCTACACCTTC	TRBD1	TRBV7-3	few	TRBJ1-2
CASSSFSGRNTGELFF	TGTGCCAGCAGTTCCTTTAGCGGGAGGAACACCGGGGAGCTGTTTTTT	TRBD2	TRBV28	NA	TRBJ2-2
CAAATGSYGYTF	TGTGCAGCAGCTACAGGGTCCTATGGCTACACCTTC	NA	TRBV5-4	once	TRBJ1-2
CSVEDGGEASSYNEQFF	TGCAGCGTTGAAGATGGGGGGGAGGCAAGCTCCTACAATGAGCAGTTCTTC	TRBD2	TRBV29-1	NA	TRBJ2-1
CAWSVGAGGGNEQFF	TGTGCCTGGAGTGTCGGAGCGGGAGGGGGGAATGAGCAGTTCTTC	TRBD2	TRBV30	few	TRBJ2-1
CASGGDANTGELFF	TGCGCCAGCGGGGGGGATGCGAACACCGGGGAGCTGTTTTTT	TRBD2	TRBV5-1	once	TRBJ2-2
CASSRRGGGNTEAFF	TGCGCCAGCAGCAGGCGGGGCGGGGGGAACACTGAAGCTTTCTTT	NA	TRBV5-1	NA	TRBJ1-1
CASSLPGLAPEQYF	TGTGCCAGCAGCTTGCCGGGACTAGCGCCCGAGCAGTACTTC	TRBD2	TRBV7-8	medium-sized	TRBJ2-7
CASSYQGAGANVLTF	TGTGCCAGCAGTTACCAAGGGGCTGGGGCCAACGTCCTGACTTTC	NA	TRBV6-5	NA	TRBJ2-6